The T cell receptor (beta chain) under discussion was sequenced for a study of cytomegalovirus exposure and HLA in healthy donors. Study background: Approximately 180 million T cells yielded 100 million or so unique TCR beta sequences, as an earlier analysis found. The study, taken as a whole, reports: Segments of the TCR beta V type were, in most cases, productive about 90% or about 30% of the time in an earlier analysis. For TCR beta chains, V- and J-gene trimming was later linked to a missense DCLRE1C variant.

The PCR made use of 60 Vbeta and 13 Jbeta primers. Assay used: immunoSEQ multiplex PCR; TCRdb lists only in-frame clones, some missing. Its listing shows 130,000 to 150,000 clones. Germline V gives CDR1 SNHLY, CDR2 FYNNEI. V shed 6 bases, J shed 2 bases, and the junction held 16 bases outside the gene matches. This CDR3 has 18 amino acids. Turning to this clone: Its target is unknown.

The study sampled nominally healthy donors, though unrecorded immune exposures were likely. The chain employs TRBV2 and TRBJ2-7; TRBD1 matches 10 bases. This receptor was taken from a male donor in good health and CMV-seronegative. The source material was PBMCs. CDR3 protein: CASRAPGQGRYGPYEQYF. CDR3 nucleotide sequence: TGTGCCAGCAGAGCCCCGGGACAGGGGAGGTACGGTCCCTACGAGCAGTACTTC.